This T cell receptor beta chain stems from a study of T cell repertoires in cytomegalovirus infection. Study overall: Public TCR beta signatures indicated both CMV infection and matching HLA type.

TCRdb called the reads again in MiXCR, with one record for every CDR3 protein. Of tens of thousands of distinct CDR3 sequences in the sample, roughly 20% were seen once. Study-wide points: Cumulated frequencies of public TCR beta families served to identify carriers of CMV plus the relevant HLA. Predominance within the ex vivo response was attributable to HLA-C-restricted CMV-specific TCR beta clonotypes.

This clonotype has at least ten counts. What it binds is unknown. V was clipped by 8 bases and J by 2 bases, with 18 bases between them. CDR1 and CDR2 from the germline V gene are SGHVS and FNYEAQ. This CDR3 has 16 amino acids. The rearrangement joins TRBV7-6 to TRBJ2-2; D unclear. This clonotype was obtained from a human donor in good health (CMV status not recorded). Some clones in this sample may be carry-over from other donors' samples. The sample was PBMCs, sequenced either directly or after in vitro stimulation (not recorded which). In DNA, the CDR3 is TGTGCCAGCCTAATCGACTCTCAAATAAACACCGGGGAGCTGTTTTTT. Its translation: CASLIDSQINTGELFF.